This T cell receptor beta chain was documented in a study of Graves' ophthalmopathy and Graves' hyperthyroidism. The overall study: Peripheral blood sampling preceded any treatment and occurred at initial diagnosis.

Diagnosis relied on clinical symptoms, serum thyroxine, TRAb, thyroid ultrasound and orbital computed tomography. The CDR3 length is 13 residues. V was cut by 9 bases and J by 0 bases, with 6 bases left in between. Amplified TCR beta CDR3 regions were obtained using RNA transcripts as template. First-round RT-PCR relied on HTBI primers, and a second-round multiplex PCR came next. TCRdb independently ran MiXCR on the multiplex PCR reads; one entry per CDR3 protein. The table lists some 240,000 distinct CDR3 sequences, around 50% of them singletons. Input material: peripheral blood. The chain is built from TRBV12-3 or TRBV12-4 and TRBJ2-6; no reliable D call. This receptor was taken from an adult man with Graves' ophthalmopathy. In DNA, the CDR3 is TGTGCCAGTCGATTCTCTGGGGCCAACGTCCTGACTTTC. Its translation: CASRFSGANVLTF.